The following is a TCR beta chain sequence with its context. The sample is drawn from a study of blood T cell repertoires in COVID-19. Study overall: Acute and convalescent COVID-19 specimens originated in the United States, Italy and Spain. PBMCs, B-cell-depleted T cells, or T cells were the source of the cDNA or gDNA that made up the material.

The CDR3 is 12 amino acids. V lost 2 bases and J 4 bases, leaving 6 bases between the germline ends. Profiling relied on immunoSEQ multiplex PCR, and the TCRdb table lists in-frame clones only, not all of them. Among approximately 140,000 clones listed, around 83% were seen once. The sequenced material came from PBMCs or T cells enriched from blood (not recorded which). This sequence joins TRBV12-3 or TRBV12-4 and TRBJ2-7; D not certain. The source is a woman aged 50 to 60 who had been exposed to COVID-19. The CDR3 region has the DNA TGTGCCAGCAGTTTATACAAGTACGAGCAGTACTTC. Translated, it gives CASSLYKYEQYF.